This TCR beta chain came from a study of T cell changes during pregnancy in multiple sclerosis. Trimming at V came to 4 bases and at J to 0 bases, leaving 10 bases not matched to a gene. The germline gives CDR1 SQVTM, CDR2 ANQGSEA. This CDR3 comprises 17 residues. The protocol was immunoSEQ multiplex PCR, while the TCRdb copy is restricted to in-frame clones and leaves out a portion. This sample yields about 21,000 clones, of which more than 85% are seen a single time; less than 20% belongs to the top ten. This clonotype was obtained from a female donor in good health, enrolled as a control in a pregnancy study. V and J are TRBV29-1 and TRBJ2-1, with 9 bases lining up with TRBD2. The input for sequencing was CD8+ T cells from peripheral blood mononuclear cells, taken after pregnancy. In nucleotides, the CDR3 is TGCAGCGTTGTGGGGAGTAGCGGGGGAATCTCCTACAATGAGCAGTTCTTC. Its protein product is CSVVGSSGGISYNEQFF.